These 12 T cell receptor beta chains share one sample of origin, sequenced in a study of OX40 agonist ivuxolimab in advanced cancers. The table came from immunoSEQ multiplex PCR; TCRdb's copy has only in-frame clones and leaves some out. The sample holds under 30,000 clones, 80% to 85% seen once. The input for sequencing was CD4+ or CD8+ T cells sorted from blood, taken in a trial of the OX40 agonist ivuxolimab. Receptor source: an adult with an advanced solid tumor such as melanoma, head and neck, liver or kidney cancer.

The V and J genes are TRBV7-2 and TRBJ2-1; D could derive from TRBD1 or TRBD2 (5 bases each). Germline V CDR1 and CDR2: SGHTA, FQGNSA. Trimming left V 4 bases short and J 10 bases short, with 14 bases between. CDR3 length: 13 amino acids. The CDR3 sequence is CASSSTPGREQFF. Here the CDR3 DNA reads TGTGCCAGCAGCTCCACCCCGGGGCGCGAGCAGTTCTTC.

V gene TRBV9 combines with J gene TRBJ1-3; 8 bases are shared with TRBD1. The V and J ends lost 1 base and 1 base, in that order; junction bases with no gene match: 1. The CDR3 is made up of 15 amino acids. Germline V gives CDR1 SGDLS, CDR2 YYNGEE. DNA for the CDR3: TGTGCCAGCAGCGTATGGACAGGGTCTGGAAACACCATATATTTT. Translation: CASSVWTGSGNTIYF.

This clone came up a few times. The chain combines TRBV5-5 with TRBJ1-2; no clear D gene. The CDR3 totals 15 residues. V was clipped by 0 bases and J by 0 bases, with 9 bases between them. Germline CDR1 reads SGHKS; CDR2 reads YYEKEE (reference sequence). The CDR3 sequence: CASSLDDTTNYGYTF. For the CDR3, the DNA is TGTGCCAGCAGCTTGGATGACACTACTAACTATGGCTACACCTTC.

This rearrangement joins TRBV9 to TRBJ2-5; 9 nucleotides line up with TRBD1. Germline trimming cut 4 bases from V and 5 bases from J; bases unmatched to any gene: 9. Germline assignment: CDR1 SGDLS and CDR2 YYNGEE. The CDR3 runs 15 residues. The CDR3 nucleotides read TGTGCCAGCAGCTTGGGACAGGGCTCAGAGGAGACCCAGTACTTC. The encoded protein is CASSLGQGSEETQYF.

The chain combines TRBV2 with TRBJ1-2; 8 bases are shared with TRBD1. CDR1 is SNHLY, CDR2 FYNNEI, per germline. The junction had 16 bases not matched to a gene; V was cut back by 10 bases and J by 6 bases. The CDR3 sequence is 15 residues long. DNA for the CDR3: TGTGCCATTACACTCGGACAGGGTTCACCGGATGGCTACACCTTC. Translated: CAITLGQGSPDGYTF.

This chain connects TRBV19 to TRBJ2-7; the D is unclear. Trimming pared 6 bases from V and 1 base from J, leaving 10 bases between. The germline V gene has CDR1 LNHDA and CDR2 SQIVND (reference sequence). There are 13 residues in the CDR3. The CDR3 loop is CASSYTHSYEQYF. The CDR3 DNA reads TGTGCCAGTAGCTACACCCATTCCTACGAGCAGTACTTC.

The chain combines TRBV7-9 with TRBJ1-1, with D uncertain. The germline V and J ends were trimmed by 6 bases and 3 bases, with 17 bases remaining between them. Germline V gene lookup returns CDR1 SEHNR and CDR2 FQNEAQ (reference sequence). The CDR3 runs to 15 residues. CDR3 sequence reads: CASRSRSTPDTEAFF. CDR3 sequence (DNA): TGTGCCAGCAGATCCCGTTCAACCCCGGACACTGAAGCTTTCTTT. The full variable domain, completed using reference TRBV7-9 and TRBJ1-1, is DTGVSQNPRHKITKRGQNVTFRCDPISEHNRLYWYRQTLGQGPEFLTYFQNEAQLEKSRLLSDRFSAERPKGSFSTLEIQRTEQGDSAMYLCASRSRSTPDTEAFFGQGTRLTVV.

V is TRBV19 and J is TRBJ2-1, with 12 positions matching TRBD1. From germline, CDR1 is LNHDA and CDR2 SQIVND (reference sequence). Losses at the gene ends were 6 bases for V and 8 bases for J; bases not matched to a gene: 5. This CDR3 region has 14 residues. This CDR3 is CASSPGQGAYEQFF. For the CDR3, the DNA is TGTGCCAGTAGCCCGGGACAGGGGGCATATGAGCAGTTCTTC.

The rearrangement uses TRBV6-6 and TRBJ2-5, with D possibly TRBD1 on 6 matching bases. Per germline, CDR1 MNHNY and CDR2 SVGAGI (reference sequence). With 2 bases removed from V and 5 bases from J, the gap between germline ends came to 18 bases. This CDR3 is built from 16 residues. The CDR3 loop is CASSYRNTGKDETQYF. The CDR3 DNA reads TGTGCCAGCAGTTACCGGAATACAGGGAAGGATGAGACCCAGTACTTC.

The chain recombines TRBV4-3 with TRBJ1-2; tentatively, D is TRBD1 (5 bases). V was trimmed by 1 base and J by 3 bases, leaving 6 bases between them. This CDR3 is 13 amino acids long. CDR1 is LGHNA and CDR2 is YSLEER in the germline V gene. CDR3 in DNA: TGCGCCAGCAGCCAAGTGACAGACTATGGCTACACCTTC. It specifies CASSQVTDYGYTF.

The chain combines TRBV27 with TRBJ2-2, with unresolved D. Looked up from germline, CDR1 is MNHEY and CDR2 is SMNVEV (reference sequence). This CDR3 has 14 residues. The ends were cut back, 0 bases at V and 5 bases at J, with 7 bases in the middle. The CDR3 sequence is CASSLSPRTGELFF. The CDR3, as DNA: TGTGCCAGCAGTTTATCGCCCCGAACCGGGGAGCTGTTTTTT.

This clone qualifies as medium-sized. The chain carries TRBV11-2 and TRBJ1-1; D not certain. This CDR3 spans 15 amino acids. Trimming stripped 0 bases from V and 3 bases from J, with 11 bases between. CDR1 and CDR2 (germline): SGHAT, FQNNGV. The chain's CDR3 is CASSLDPMWDTEAFF. The CDR3 nucleotides are TGTGCCAGCAGCTTAGATCCGATGTGGGACACTGAAGCTTTCTTT.